This TCR beta chain appears in the sequencing data of a study of PD-L1 blockade in urothelial cancer. Overall study: Male sex and bladder-origin urothelial cancer characterized about 90% of the roughly 29 patients.

The trim removed 1 base at V and 3 bases at J, leaving 12 bases unmatched. The CDR3 totals 17 residues. Germline V gives CDR1 LGHNA, CDR2 YNFKEQ. Spiked synthetic TCR analogs estimated absolute template abundance per PCR. Assay: immunoSEQ multiplex PCR; the TCRdb copy retains only in-frame clones and omits some. The data hold some 30,000 clones, with 70% to 80% observed a single time. The time point was: peripheral blood 6 weeks after treatment start. This material consisted of PBMCs, taken around atezolizumab (anti-PD-L1) treatment. This clonotype was obtained from a man between 65 and 85 years old with urothelial cancer. The rearrangement uses TRBV4-2 and TRBJ2-7; 7 bases match TRBD2. In DNA, the CDR3 is TGTGCCAGCAGCCAAGTAGGCGGAGGGAGGGCTATCTACGAGCAGTACTTC. Translating it yields CASSQVGGGRAIYEQYF.